The clone carrying this T cell receptor (beta chain) has just one count. V shed 5 bases, J shed 9 bases, and the junction held 9 bases outside the gene matches. CDR1 and CDR2 from the germline V gene are SEHNR and FQNEAQ (reference sequence). The CDR3 spans 15 residues. The sample is drawn from a study of OX40 agonist ivuxolimab in advanced cancers. Study-wide context: Patients assigned to dose escalation were diagnosed with hepatocellular carcinoma, melanoma, renal cell or head and neck cancer.

Using immunoSEQ multiplex PCR, the repertoire was profiled, and TCRdb retains in-frame clones only, with some absent. The sample lists 94,000 or so clones, more than 80% seen once, with around 5.8% in the top ten. The clonotype comes from an adult with an advanced solid tumor such as melanoma, head and neck, liver or kidney cancer. J is TRBJ2-1 and V is TRBV7-9, with 11 bases matching TRBD2. The specimen comprised CD4+ or CD8+ T cells sorted from blood, sampled in a trial of the OX40 agonist ivuxolimab. The DNA of the CDR3 is TGTGCCAGCAGCCCTCTAGCGGGAGGACGGGGTGAGCAGTTCTTC. Amino acid sequence: CASSPLAGGRGEQFF.